These T cell receptor beta chains were read from a single sample in a study of OX40 agonist ivuxolimab in advanced cancers. Assay: immunoSEQ multiplex PCR; the TCRdb copy retains only in-frame clones and omits some. The sample includes roughly 60,000 clones, 85% of them seen just once. This material consisted of CD4+ or CD8+ T cells sorted from blood, taken in a trial of the OX40 agonist ivuxolimab. These receptors were obtained from an adult with an advanced solid tumor such as melanoma, head and neck, liver or kidney cancer. Each CDR3 is given with its conserved first and last residue. A D gene is named only where the DNA matches it firmly. For some rows the clone size is stated as once, few or many, or as a class when expanded; others skip it.

>TRBJ1-4|14|TRBV7-2|medium-sized|-
CASSLRGRDEKLFF
TGTGCCAGCAGCTTACGGGGGCGGGATGAAAAACTGTTTTTT
>TRBJ1-3|15|TRBV5-1|-|-
CASTWGPGGENTIYF
TGCGCCAGCACCTGGGGCCCCGGGGGCGAAAACACCATATATTTT
>TRBJ2-3|14|TRBV19|-|-
CASSPGQFTDTQYF
TGTGCCAGTAGTCCTGGACAATTTACAGATACGCAGTATTTT
>TRBJ2-5|15|TRBV10-1|-|-
CASSGGATSQETQYF
TGCGCCAGCAGTGGAGGGGCGACGTCTCAAGAGACCCAGTACTTC
>TRBJ1-2|16|TRBV14|-|TRBD1
CASSQDSGTGIYGYTF
TGTGCCAGCAGCCAAGACTCCGGGACAGGGATCTATGGCTACACCTTC
>TRBJ2-7|14|TRBV2|few|TRBD1
CASSTRQGPYEQYF
TGTGCCAGCAGTACACGACAGGGCCCCTACGAGCAGTACTTC
>TRBJ2-3|16|TRBV4-3|-|-
CASSQRGGFSTDTQYF
TGCGCCAGCAGCCAAAGGGGGGGTTTCAGCACAGATACGCAGTATTTT
>TRBJ2-3|13|TRBV5-1|-|-
CASSLYGPDTQYF
TGCGCCAGCAGCTTGTACGGGCCAGATACGCAGTATTTT
>TRBJ2-5|13|TRBV28|few|TRBD2
CASRWGGKETQYF
TGTGCCAGCAGGTGGGGGGGGAAAGAGACCCAGTACTTC
>TRBJ2-1|14|TRBV27|-|TRBD2
CASTGGGAINEQFF
TGTGCCAGCACCGGCGGGGGGGCAATAAATGAGCAGTTCTTC
>TRBJ1-2|14|TRBV30|-|-
CAWSVPSGSYGYTF
TGTGCCTGGAGTGTACCCAGTGGGAGCTATGGCTACACCTTC
>TRBJ2-2|15|TRBV5-1|-|-
CASSLGTDVGGELFF
TGCGCCAGCAGCTTGGGGACAGACGTAGGCGGGGAGCTGTTTTTT
>TRBJ1-4|15|TRBV2|-|-
CASKLQGATNEKLFF
TGTGCCAGCAAGCTGCAGGGTGCAACTAATGAAAAACTGTTTTTT
>TRBJ2-3|12|TRBV30|-|-
CAWSSDTDTQYF
TGTGCCTGGAGTTCCGACACAGATACGCAGTATTTT
>TRBJ2-7|14|TRBV30|once|TRBD2
CAWSVRSGMLEQYF
TGTGCCTGGAGTGTACGTAGCGGGATGCTCGAGCAGTACTTC
>TRBJ1-1|15|TRBV11-2|-|-
CASSFIGAGNTEAFF
TGTGCCAGCAGCTTTATTGGGGCGGGGAACACTGAAGCTTTCTTT
>TRBJ2-5|15|TRBV5-1|-|-
CASSLGGADQETQYF
TGCGCCAGCAGCTTGGGGGGGGCCGATCAAGAGACCCAGTACTTC
>TRBJ2-2|15|TRBV6-6|-|-
CASSYLGPNTGELFF
TGTGCCAGCAGTTACTTGGGACCGAACACCGGGGAGCTGTTTTTT
>TRBJ2-6|16|TRBV5-1|-|TRBD1
CASSIQGSPGANVLTF
TGCGCCAGCAGTATACAGGGGAGCCCTGGGGCCAACGTCCTGACTTTC
>TRBJ1-1|16|TRBV28|-|TRBD1
CASSSPRDSFQSEAFF
TGTGCCAGCAGTAGCCCCCGGGACAGCTTTCAGTCCGAAGCTTTCTTT
>TRBJ1-4|13|TRBV29-1|-|-
CSVEETQNEKLFF
TGCAGCGTTGAGGAGACACAGAATGAAAAACTGTTTTTT
>TRBJ1-1|15|TRBV28|-|-
CASSLPGIGNTEAFF
TGTGCCAGCAGCCTCCCAGGGATTGGGAACACTGAAGCTTTCTTT
>TRBJ2-7|16|TRBV6-1|-|TRBD1
CASSETGGRASYEQYF
TGTGCCAGCAGTGAAACAGGGGGCCGAGCCTCCTACGAGCAGTACTTC
>TRBJ2-5|15|TRBV28|-|-
CASSFGVQGQETQYF
TGTGCCAGCAGTTTTGGTGTACAAGGACAAGAGACCCAGTACTTC
>TRBJ2-7|12|TRBV29-1|once|-
CSAEDTGYEQYF
TGCAGCGCTGAGGATACCGGCTACGAGCAGTACTTC
>TRBJ1-5|14|TRBV2|-|-
CASSFAGSVQPQHF
TGTGCCAGCAGTTTCGCAGGGTCGGTTCAGCCCCAGCATTTT
>TRBJ1-4|15|TRBV15|-|TRBD1
CATTPPGQTNEKLFF
TGTGCCACCACTCCCCCGGGACAGACTAATGAAAAACTGTTTTTT
>TRBJ2-1|14|TRBV10-3|-|-
CAISEAISYNEQFF
TGTGCCATCAGTGAAGCAATCTCCTACAATGAGCAGTTCTTC
>TRBJ1-3|15|TRBV6-1|-|-
CASFDRGDSGNTIYF
TGTGCCAGCTTTGACAGAGGAGACTCTGGAAACACCATATATTTT
>TRBJ2-5|14|TRBV7-2|-|-
CASSLGDYKETQYF
TGTGCCAGCAGCTTAGGAGACTATAAAGAGACCCAGTACTTC
>TRBJ1-2|13|TRBV30|-|TRBD1
CAWADRGAYGYTF
TGTGCCTGGGCAGACAGGGGGGCCTATGGCTACACCTTC
>TRBJ1-1|14|TRBV6-6|-|-
CASRDDSGGTEAFF
TGTGCCAGCAGGGATGACAGCGGAGGGACTGAAGCTTTCTTT
>TRBJ1-2|14|TRBV6-4|-|-
CASSAGPGGYGYTF
TGTGCCAGCAGTGCCGGGCCCGGGGGCTATGGCTACACCTTC
>TRBJ2-3|14|TRBV5-5|-|TRBD1
CASSFGQGTDTQYF
TGTGCCAGCAGCTTCGGACAGGGCACAGATACGCAGTATTTT
>TRBJ1-2|15|TRBV18|-|TRBD1
CASSPGQGDQYGYTF
TGTGCCAGCTCACCGGGACAGGGCGATCAGTATGGCTACACCTTC
>TRBJ1-5|13|TRBV29-1|-|-
CSVTDKGSQPQHF
TGCAGCGTTACGGACAAGGGAAGTCAGCCCCAGCATTTT
>TRBJ2-7|15|TRBV15|-|-
CATSKNRLLSYEQYF
TGTGCCACCAGCAAGAACCGACTGCTCTCCTACGAGCAGTACTTC
>TRBJ1-1|16|TRBV5-1|-|-
CASSLTTGRTQSEAFF
TGCGCCAGCAGCTTGACGACGGGAAGAACCCAGAGTGAAGCTTTCTTT
>TRBJ1-6|13|TRBV2|-|-
CASSDGRQAPLHF
TGTGCCAGCAGTGATGGACGGCAGGCACCCCTCCACTTT
>TRBJ2-1|13|TRBV9|-|-
CASSVMGGNEQFF
TGTGCCAGCAGCGTAATGGGTGGAAATGAGCAGTTCTTC
>TRBJ1-4|14|TRBV6-5|-|TRBD1
CASSSGTVNEKLFF
TGTGCCAGCAGCTCCGGGACAGTTAATGAAAAACTGTTTTTT
>TRBJ2-1|14|TRBV4-3|-|TRBD2
CASSQSRGANEQFF
TGCGCCAGCAGCCAATCGCGGGGGGCGAATGAGCAGTTCTTC
>TRBJ2-7|15|TRBV19|-|TRBD2
CASSIGASGVYEQYF
TGTGCCAGTAGTATAGGTGCTAGCGGGGTCTACGAGCAGTACTTC
>TRBJ2-3|14|TRBV30|-|-
CAWRTPGAWDTQYF
TGTGCCTGGAGAACTCCTGGAGCGTGGGATACGCAGTATTTT
>TRBJ2-1|15|TRBV11-2|-|TRBD2
CASSLLASGSGEQFF
TGTGCCAGCAGCTTATTGGCTAGCGGGAGCGGTGAGCAGTTCTTC
>TRBJ1-1|13|TRBV27|few|-
CASRNQRNTEAFF
TGTGCCAGCAGAAACCAGAGGAACACTGAAGCTTTCTTT
>TRBJ1-4|14|TRBV18|-|TRBD1
CASSPGTETEKLFF
TGTGCCAGCTCACCAGGGACAGAGACTGAAAAACTGTTTTTT